A single sample is the source of the 8 T cell receptor beta chains below, sequenced in a study of identifying expanded T cells in peripheral blood (dated by TCRdb to about 2019). The library was built by means of the immunoSEQ multiplex PCR assay. Entries here come from immuneACCESS through TCRdb and include only in-frame sequences with V and J called. Some clones fail to appear in such tables; in the studies checked, an unresolved V gene covers under half of the shortfall, and the cause of the remainder is unknown. The sample has under 100,000 clones on record, about 85% of them singletons. The top ten clonotypes cover 4% to 5.5% of the sample. Sequencing was done on a sample of blood. The receptor set was obtained from a person aged 18 to 70 in good health.

V and J are TRBV18 and TRBJ1-2, with a weak D call TRBD1 (6 bases). With 1 base removed from V and 4 bases from J, the gap between germline ends came to 22 bases. Germline-derived CDR1 and CDR2 are KGHSH and LQKENI. CDR3 length: 18 amino acids. The CDR3 DNA reads as TGTGCCAGCTCACCACAATCCAACGAGGGTGGGGGCTCCTATGGCTACACCTTC. Encoded protein: CASSPQSNEGGGSYGYTF.

The rearrangement uses TRBV7-9 and TRBJ1-1, with D unresolved. Per germline, CDR1 SEHNR and CDR2 FQNEAQ (reference sequence). Trimming removed 5 bases from V and 0 bases from J, with 10 bases in between. This CDR3 contains 14 residues. The CDR3, as DNA: TGTGCCAGCAGCGTCGGACTGATGAACACTGAAGCTTTCTTT. Encoded protein: CASSVGLMNTEAFF.

This clone has a handful of counts. The chain joins TRBV14 to TRBJ1-6, with D possibly matching TRBD1 (6 bases). The CDR3 spans 15 residues. The germline V gene has CDR1 SGHDN and CDR2 FVKESK. Trimming pared 2 bases from V and 9 bases from J, leaving 14 bases between. CDR3 loop: CASSQIRQDTSPLHF. CDR3 DNA: TGTGCCAGCAGCCAAATAAGACAGGATACTTCACCCCTCCACTTT. Looking up the rest from reference TRBV14 and TRBJ1-6 gives the full variable domain: EAGVTQFPSHSVIEKGQTVTLRCDPISGHDNLYWYRRVMGKEIKFLLHFVKESKQDESGMPNNRFLAERTGGTYSTLKVQPAELEDSGVYFCASSQIRQDTSPLHFGNGTRLTVT.

This rearrangement joins TRBV29-1 to TRBJ2-3, with 7 bases aligning to TRBD1. Germline V gives CDR1 SQVTM, CDR2 ANQGSEA. CDR3 length: 15 amino acids. With 4 bases clipped from V and 2 bases from J, the junction kept 9 bases outside the gene matches. The CDR3: CSVALTGQTTDTQYF. The CDR3 DNA reads TGCAGCGTTGCCCTCACGGGACAGACCACAGATACGCAGTATTTT.

This chain links TRBV29-1 with TRBJ1-1; D gene ambiguous. The germline V gene encodes CDR1 SQVTM and CDR2 ANQGSEA. The CDR3 covers 13 residues. Trimming removed 4 bases at V and 2 bases at J, with 11 bases between. The CDR3 DNA sequence: TGCAGCGTTGGGCGACAAATTAACACTGAAGCTTTCTTT. Encoded protein: CSVGRQINTEAFF.

The chain couples TRBV5-4 to TRBJ1-2, with TRBD1 as a possible D gene (5 bases). This CDR3 comprises 14 residues. The germline CDR1 and CDR2 sequences are SGHNT and YYREEE (reference sequence). V was clipped by 0 bases and J by 8 bases, with 14 bases between them. DNA of the CDR3: TGTGCCAGCAGCTTGGTGGGGGGATCGGGCGGCTACACCTTC. As protein: CASSLVGGSGGYTF.

This chain joins TRBV13 and TRBJ1-6, with D unresolved. Deletions cut 5 bases from V and 9 bases from J, with 11 bases between. CDR3 length: 13 residues. Germline V lookup: CDR1 PRHDT, CDR2 FYEKMQ (reference sequence). CDR3 coding DNA: TGTGCCAGCAGCGCCAACCGGGGTTCACCCCTCCACTTT. This sequence encodes CASSANRGSPLHF.

The chain employs TRBV18 and TRBJ2-7; possible D gene TRBD1, 6 bases. The CDR3 length is 13 residues. Trimming stripped 6 bases from V and 7 bases from J, with 16 bases between. Germline V gives CDR1 KGHSH, CDR2 LQKENI. Written as DNA, the CDR3 is TGTGCCAGCTCTCTCAACTCAGGGGAAGAGCAGTACTTC. It translates to CASSLNSGEEQYF.